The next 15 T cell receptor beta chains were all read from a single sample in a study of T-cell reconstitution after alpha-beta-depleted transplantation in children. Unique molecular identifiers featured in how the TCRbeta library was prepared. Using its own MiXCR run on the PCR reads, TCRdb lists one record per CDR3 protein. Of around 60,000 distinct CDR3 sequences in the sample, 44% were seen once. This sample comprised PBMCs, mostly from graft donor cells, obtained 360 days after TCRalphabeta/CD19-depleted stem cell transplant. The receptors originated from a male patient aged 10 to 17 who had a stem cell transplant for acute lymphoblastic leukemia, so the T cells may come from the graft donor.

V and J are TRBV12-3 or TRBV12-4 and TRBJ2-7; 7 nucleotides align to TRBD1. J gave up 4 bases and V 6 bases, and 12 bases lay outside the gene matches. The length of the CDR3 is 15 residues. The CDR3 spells CASRPRQGSSYEQYF. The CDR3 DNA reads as TGTGCCAGCAGGCCTCGACAGGGTTCCTCTTACGAGCAGTACTTC.

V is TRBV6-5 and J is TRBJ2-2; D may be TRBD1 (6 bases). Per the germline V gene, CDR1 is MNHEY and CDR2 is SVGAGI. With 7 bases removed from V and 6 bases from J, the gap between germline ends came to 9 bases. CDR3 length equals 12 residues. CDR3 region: CASIGQSGELFF. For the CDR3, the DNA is TGTGCCAGCATTGGACAGTCCGGGGAGCTGTTTTTT.

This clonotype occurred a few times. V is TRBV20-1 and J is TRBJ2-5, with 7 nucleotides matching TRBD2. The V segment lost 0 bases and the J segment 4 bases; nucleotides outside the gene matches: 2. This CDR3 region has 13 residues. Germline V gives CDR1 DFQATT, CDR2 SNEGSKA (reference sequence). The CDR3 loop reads CSAREGGIETQYF. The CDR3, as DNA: TGCAGTGCTAGAGAGGGGGGGATAGAGACCCAGTACTTC.

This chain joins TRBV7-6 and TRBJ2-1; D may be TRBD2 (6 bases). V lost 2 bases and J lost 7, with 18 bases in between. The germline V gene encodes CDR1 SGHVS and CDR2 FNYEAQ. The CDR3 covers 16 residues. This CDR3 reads CASSLFGAGSGNEQFF. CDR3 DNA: TGTGCCAGCAGCTTATTTGGGGCGGGGTCGGGGAATGAGCAGTTCTTC. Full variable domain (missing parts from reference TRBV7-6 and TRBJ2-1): GAGVSQSPRYKVTKRGQDVALRCDPISGHVSLYWYRQALGQGPEFLTYFNYEAQQDKSGLPNDRFSAERPEGSISTLTIQRTEQRDSAMYRCASSLFGAGSGNEQFFGPGTRLTVL.

In DNA, the CDR3 is TGTGCCAGCAACCGGGACAGGGCCCGGACCCAGTACTTC. Translating gives CASNRDRARTQYF. The chain combines TRBV12-3 or TRBV12-4 with TRBJ2-5; 9 bases match TRBD1. This CDR3 region has 13 residues. Trimming at V came to 7 bases and at J to 7 bases, leaving 7 bases not matched to a gene.

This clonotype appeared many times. CDR3 amino acids: CASSLSDRAYEQYF. In nucleotides, the CDR3 is TGTGCCAGCAGCTTATCCGACAGGGCCTACGAGCAGTACTTC. The chain carries TRBV7-6 and TRBJ2-7; 7 nucleotides align to TRBD1. The junction had 3 bases not matched to a gene; V was cut back by 2 bases and J by 2 bases. Germline CDR1 reads SGHVS; CDR2 reads FNYEAQ. The CDR3 is made up of 14 amino acids.

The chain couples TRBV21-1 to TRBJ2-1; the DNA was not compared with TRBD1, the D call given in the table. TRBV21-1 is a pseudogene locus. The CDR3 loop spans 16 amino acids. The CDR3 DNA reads TGTGCCAGCAGCAAAAAGACGGGGGGTACGTACAATGAGCAGTTCTTC. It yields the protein CASSKKTGGTYNEQFF.

CDR3 sequence (DNA): TGTGCCAGCAGGTCACTAGCGACCAATGAGCAGTTCTTC. Its translation: CASRSLATNEQFF. The rearrangement uses TRBV6-2 or TRBV6-3 and TRBJ2-1, with TRBD2 matching over 7 bases. The CDR3 totals 13 residues. Per germline, CDR1 MNHEY and CDR2 SVGEGT. V trimming: 6 bases; J trimming: 6 bases; junction bases outside the gene matches: 5.

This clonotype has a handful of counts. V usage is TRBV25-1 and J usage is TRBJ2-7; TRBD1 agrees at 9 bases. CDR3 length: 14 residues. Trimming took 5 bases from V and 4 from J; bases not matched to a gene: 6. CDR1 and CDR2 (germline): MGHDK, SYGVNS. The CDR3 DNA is TGTGCCAGCAGTCTCGGACAGGGGCGGTACGAGCAGTACTTC. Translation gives CASSLGQGRYEQYF.

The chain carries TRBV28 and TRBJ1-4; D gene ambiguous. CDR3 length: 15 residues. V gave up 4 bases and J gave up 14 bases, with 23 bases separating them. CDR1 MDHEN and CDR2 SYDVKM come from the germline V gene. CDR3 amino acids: CASSSLTFGAVRLFF. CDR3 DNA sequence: TGTGCCAGCAGTTCTCTTACATTCGGAGCGGTCCGCCTGTTTTTT.

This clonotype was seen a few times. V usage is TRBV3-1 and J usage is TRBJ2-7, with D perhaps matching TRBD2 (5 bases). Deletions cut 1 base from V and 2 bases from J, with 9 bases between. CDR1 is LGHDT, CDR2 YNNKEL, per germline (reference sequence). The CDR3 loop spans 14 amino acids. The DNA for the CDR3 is TGTGCCAGCAGCCAAGGGACGGGAACCTACGAGCAGTACTTC. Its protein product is CASSQGTGTYEQYF.

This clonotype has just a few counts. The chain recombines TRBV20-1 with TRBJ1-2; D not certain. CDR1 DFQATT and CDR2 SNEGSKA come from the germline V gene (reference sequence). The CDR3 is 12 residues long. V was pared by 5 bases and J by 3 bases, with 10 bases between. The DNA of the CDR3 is TGCAGTGCTCACGCATGGGACTATGGCTACACCTTC. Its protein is CSAHAWDYGYTF.

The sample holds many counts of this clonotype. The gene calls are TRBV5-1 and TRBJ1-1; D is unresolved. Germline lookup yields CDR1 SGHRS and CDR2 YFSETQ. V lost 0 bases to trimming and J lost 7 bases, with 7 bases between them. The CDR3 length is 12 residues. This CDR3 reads CASSLAGLEAFF. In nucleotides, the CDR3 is TGCGCCAGCAGCTTGGCCGGCCTTGAAGCTTTCTTT.

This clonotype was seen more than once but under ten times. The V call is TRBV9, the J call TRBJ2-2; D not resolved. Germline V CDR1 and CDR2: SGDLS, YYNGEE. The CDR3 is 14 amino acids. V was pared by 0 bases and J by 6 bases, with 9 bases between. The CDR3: CASSVARVSGELFF. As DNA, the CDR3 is TGTGCCAGCAGCGTAGCTAGGGTTTCCGGGGAGCTGTTTTTT.

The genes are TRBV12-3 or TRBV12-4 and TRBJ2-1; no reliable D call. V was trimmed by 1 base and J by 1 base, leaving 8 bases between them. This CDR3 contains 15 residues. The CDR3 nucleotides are TGTGCCAGCAGTTTAGGGAGCAGTTCCTACAATGAGCAGTTCTTC. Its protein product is CASSLGSSSYNEQFF.